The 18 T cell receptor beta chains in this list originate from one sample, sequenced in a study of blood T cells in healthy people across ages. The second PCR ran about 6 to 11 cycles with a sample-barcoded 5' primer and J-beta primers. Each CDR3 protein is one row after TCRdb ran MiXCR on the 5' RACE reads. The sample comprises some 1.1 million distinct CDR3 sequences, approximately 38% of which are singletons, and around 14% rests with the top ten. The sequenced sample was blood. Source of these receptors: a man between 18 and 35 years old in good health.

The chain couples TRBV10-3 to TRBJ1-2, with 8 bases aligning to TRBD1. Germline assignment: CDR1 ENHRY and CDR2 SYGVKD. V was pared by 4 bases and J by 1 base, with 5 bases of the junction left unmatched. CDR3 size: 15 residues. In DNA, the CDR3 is TGTGCCATCAGTGGGGGGACAGGAGTTAACTATGGCTACACCTTC. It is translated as CAISGGTGVNYGYTF.

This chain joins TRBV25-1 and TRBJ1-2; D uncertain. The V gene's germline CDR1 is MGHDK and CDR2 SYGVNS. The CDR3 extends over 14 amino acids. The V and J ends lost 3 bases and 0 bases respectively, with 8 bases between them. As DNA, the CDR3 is TGTGCCAGCAGTGAGGGAGGCCCTAACTATGGCTACACCTTC. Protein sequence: CASSEGGPNYGYTF.

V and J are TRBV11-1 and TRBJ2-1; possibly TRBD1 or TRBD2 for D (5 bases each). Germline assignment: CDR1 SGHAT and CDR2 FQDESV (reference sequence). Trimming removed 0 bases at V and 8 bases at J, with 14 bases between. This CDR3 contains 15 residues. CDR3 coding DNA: TGTGCCAGCAGCTTAGCGACCGGGGCCAGGGATGAGCAGTTCTTC. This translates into CASSLATGARDEQFF.

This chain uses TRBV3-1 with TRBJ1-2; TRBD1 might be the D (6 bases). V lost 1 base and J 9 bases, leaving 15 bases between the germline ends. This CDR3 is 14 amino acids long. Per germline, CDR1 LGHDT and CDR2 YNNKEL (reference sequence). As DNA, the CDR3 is TGTGCCAGCAGCCAAGGTTTCCAGACAGGCAGCTACACCTTC. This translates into CASSQGFQTGSYTF.

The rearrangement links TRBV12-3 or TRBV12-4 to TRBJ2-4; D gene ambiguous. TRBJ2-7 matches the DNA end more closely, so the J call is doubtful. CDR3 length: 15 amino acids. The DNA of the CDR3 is TGTGCCAGCAGTCCAGCAACCCGAGGTTACAACGAGCAGTACTTC. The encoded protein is CASSPATRGYNEQYF.

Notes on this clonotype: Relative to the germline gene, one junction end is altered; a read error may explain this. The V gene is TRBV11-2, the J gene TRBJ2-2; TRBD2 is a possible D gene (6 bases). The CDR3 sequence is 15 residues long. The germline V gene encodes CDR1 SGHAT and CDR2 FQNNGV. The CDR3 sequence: CASSLGLASTGELFF. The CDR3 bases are TGTGCAAGCAGCTTAGGTCTAGCGAGCACCGGGGAGCTGTTTTTT.

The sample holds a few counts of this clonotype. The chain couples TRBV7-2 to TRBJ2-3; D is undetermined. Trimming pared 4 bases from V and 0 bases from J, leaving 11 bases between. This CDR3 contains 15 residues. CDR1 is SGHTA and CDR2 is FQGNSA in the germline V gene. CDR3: CASSSGRSSTDTQYF. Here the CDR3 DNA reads TGTGCCAGCAGCTCCGGGCGGTCTAGCACAGATACGCAGTATTTT.

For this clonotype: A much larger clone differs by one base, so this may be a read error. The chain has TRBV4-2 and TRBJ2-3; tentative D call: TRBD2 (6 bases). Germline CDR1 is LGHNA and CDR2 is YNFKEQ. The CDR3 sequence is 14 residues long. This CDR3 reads CVSSSGEGRDTQYF. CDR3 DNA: TGTGTCAGCAGCTCAGGCGAGGGGAGGGATACGCAGTATTTT.

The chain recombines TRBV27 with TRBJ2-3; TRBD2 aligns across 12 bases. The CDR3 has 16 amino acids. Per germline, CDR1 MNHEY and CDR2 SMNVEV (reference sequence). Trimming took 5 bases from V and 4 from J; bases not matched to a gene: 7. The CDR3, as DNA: TGTGCCAGCAGTCCGAGCCCTAGCGGGGGGGCAGATACGCAGTATTTT. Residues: CASSPSPSGGADTQYF.

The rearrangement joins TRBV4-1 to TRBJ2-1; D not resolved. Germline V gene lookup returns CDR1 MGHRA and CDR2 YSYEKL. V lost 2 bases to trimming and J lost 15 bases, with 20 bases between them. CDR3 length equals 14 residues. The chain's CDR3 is CASSQQLETQGPFF. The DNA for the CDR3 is TGCGCCAGCAGCCAACAACTGGAGACCCAAGGACCGTTCTTC.

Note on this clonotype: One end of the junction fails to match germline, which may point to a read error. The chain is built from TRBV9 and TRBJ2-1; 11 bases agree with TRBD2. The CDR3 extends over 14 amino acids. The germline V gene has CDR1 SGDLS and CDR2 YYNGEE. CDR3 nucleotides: TGTGCCAGCAGCGCTAGCGGGGGGTACAATGAGCGGTTCTTC. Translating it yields CASSASGGYNERFF.

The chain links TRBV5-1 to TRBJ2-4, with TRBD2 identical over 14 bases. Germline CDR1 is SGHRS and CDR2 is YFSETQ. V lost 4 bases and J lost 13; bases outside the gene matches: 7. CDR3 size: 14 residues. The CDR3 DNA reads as TGCGCCAGCAGCGGGACTAGCGGGAGTCGGGAGCAGTACTTC. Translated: CASSGTSGSREQYF.

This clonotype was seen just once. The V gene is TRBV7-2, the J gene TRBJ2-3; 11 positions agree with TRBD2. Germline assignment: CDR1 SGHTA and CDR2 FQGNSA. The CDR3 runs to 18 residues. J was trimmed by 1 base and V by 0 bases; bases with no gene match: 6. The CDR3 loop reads CASSLATLAGGGTDTQYF. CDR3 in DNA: TGTGCCAGCAGCTTAGCCACCTTAGCGGGGGGGGGCACAGATACGCAGTATTTT.

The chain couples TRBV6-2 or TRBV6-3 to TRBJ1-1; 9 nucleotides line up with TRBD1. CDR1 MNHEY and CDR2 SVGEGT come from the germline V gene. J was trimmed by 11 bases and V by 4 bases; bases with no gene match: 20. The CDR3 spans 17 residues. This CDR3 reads CASSWPGQGNPLKNAFF. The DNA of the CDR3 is TGTGCCAGCAGTTGGCCGGGACAGGGAAATCCTTTGAAGAACGCTTTCTTT.

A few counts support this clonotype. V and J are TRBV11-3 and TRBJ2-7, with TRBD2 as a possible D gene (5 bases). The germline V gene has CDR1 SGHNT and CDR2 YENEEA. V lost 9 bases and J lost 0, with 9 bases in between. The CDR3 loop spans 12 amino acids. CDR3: CARGAVSYEQYF. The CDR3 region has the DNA TGTGCCAGGGGAGCTGTCTCCTACGAGCAGTACTTC.

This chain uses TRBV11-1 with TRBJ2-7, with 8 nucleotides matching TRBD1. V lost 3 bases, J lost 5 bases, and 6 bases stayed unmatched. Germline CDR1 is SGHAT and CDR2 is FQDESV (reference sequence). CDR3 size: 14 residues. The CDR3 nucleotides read TGTGCCAGCAGCTTTCGGACAGGGAGCAACGAGCAGTACTTC. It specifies CASSFRTGSNEQYF.

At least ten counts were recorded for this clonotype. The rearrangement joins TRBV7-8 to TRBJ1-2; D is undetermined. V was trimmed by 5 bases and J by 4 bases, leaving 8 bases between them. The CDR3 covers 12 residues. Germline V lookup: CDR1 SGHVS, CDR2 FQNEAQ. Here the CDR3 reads CASSADGYGYTF. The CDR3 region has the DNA TGTGCCAGCAGCGCCGACGGCTATGGCTACACCTTC.

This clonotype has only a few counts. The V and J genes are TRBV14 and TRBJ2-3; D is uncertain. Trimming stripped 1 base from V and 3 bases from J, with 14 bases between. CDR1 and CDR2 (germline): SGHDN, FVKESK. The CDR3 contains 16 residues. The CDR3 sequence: CASSQVPVRWTDTQYF. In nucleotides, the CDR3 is TGTGCCAGCAGCCAAGTCCCCGTGAGGTGGACAGATACGCAGTATTTT.